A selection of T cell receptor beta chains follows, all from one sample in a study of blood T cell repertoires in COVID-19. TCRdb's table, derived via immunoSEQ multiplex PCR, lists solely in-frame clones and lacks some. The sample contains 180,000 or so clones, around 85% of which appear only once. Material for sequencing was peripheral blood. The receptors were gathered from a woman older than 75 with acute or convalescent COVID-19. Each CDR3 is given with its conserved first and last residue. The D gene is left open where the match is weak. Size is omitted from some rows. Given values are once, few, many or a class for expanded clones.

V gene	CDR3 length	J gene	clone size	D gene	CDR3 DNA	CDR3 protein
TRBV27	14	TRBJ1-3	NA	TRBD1	TGTGCCAGCAGCAGGGGGACGGCTGGAAACACCATATATTTT	CASSRGTAGNTIYF
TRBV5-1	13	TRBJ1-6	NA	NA	TGCGCCAGCAGCTTGGGGTCGGATTCACCCCTCCACTTT	CASSLGSDSPLHF
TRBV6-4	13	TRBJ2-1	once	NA	TGTGCCAGCAGTTTAGAGGTTTACAATGAGCAGTTCTTC	CASSLEVYNEQFF
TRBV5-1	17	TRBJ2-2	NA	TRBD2	TGCGCCAGCAGCTTGACGGGAGGCGGGAGAAACACCGGGGAGCTGTTTTTT	CASSLTGGGRNTGELFF
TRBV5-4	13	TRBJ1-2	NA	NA	TGTGCCAGCAGCGCGGGGGGCGATTATGGCTACACCTTC	CASSAGGDYGYTF
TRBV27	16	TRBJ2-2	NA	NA	TGTGCCAGCAGTTTGGTTGCAGGCATGAACACCGGGGAGCTGTTTTTT	CASSLVAGMNTGELFF
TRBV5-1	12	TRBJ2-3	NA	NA	TGCGCCAGCAGCTTGGCGGGGGATACGCAGTATTTT	CASSLAGDTQYF
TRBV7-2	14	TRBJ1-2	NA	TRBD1	TGTGCCAGCAGCTTGGCGGGACAGGGGCCGGGCTACACCTTC	CASSLAGQGPGYTF
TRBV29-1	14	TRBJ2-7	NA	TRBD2	TGCAGCGTGGCAGCGGGACTAGCGGACTACGAGCAGTACTTC	CSVAAGLADYEQYF
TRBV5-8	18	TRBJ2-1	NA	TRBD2	TGTGCCAGCAGCTTGGCCTTCGGACTAGCGGGGGGGCCTAATGAGCAGTTCTTC	CASSLAFGLAGGPNEQFF
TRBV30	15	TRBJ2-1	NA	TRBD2	TGTGCCTGCCGCTTTGGGACTAGCGGGAGCAATGAGCAGTTCTTC	CACRFGTSGSNEQFF
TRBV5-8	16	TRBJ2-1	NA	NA	TGTGCCAGCAGCTCATATAGCGGAGGACTTTACAATGAGCAGTTCTTC	CASSSYSGGLYNEQFF
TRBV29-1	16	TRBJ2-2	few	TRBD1	TGCAGCGTTCTCGACAGGGGTCAAAGAAACACCGGGGAGCTGTTTTTT	CSVLDRGQRNTGELFF
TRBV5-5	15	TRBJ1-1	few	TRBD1	TGTGCCAGCAGCTGGGGGACAGGTCGGAACACTGAAGCTTTCTTT	CASSWGTGRNTEAFF
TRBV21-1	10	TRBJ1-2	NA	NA	TGTGCCATCACGGGGGATGGCTACACCTTC	CAITGDGYTF
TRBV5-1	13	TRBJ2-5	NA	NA	TGCGCCAGCAGCTTGTTCAGACAAGAGACCCAGTACTTC	CASSLFRQETQYF
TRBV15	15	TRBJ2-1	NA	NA	TGTGCCACCAGCAGAGTTCGGGGGGCAGGCTATGAGCAGTTCTTC	CATSRVRGAGYEQFF
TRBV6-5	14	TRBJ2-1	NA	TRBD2	TGTGCCAGCCGAAATAGCGGGACCTACAATGAGCAGTTCTTC	CASRNSGTYNEQFF
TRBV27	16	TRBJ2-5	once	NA	TGTGCCAGCAGTTTCCACCGCCGGACAGCCCAAGAGACCCAGTACTTC	CASSFHRRTAQETQYF
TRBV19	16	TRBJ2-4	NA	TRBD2	TGTGCCAGTAGTAGCAGACTAGCGGGAGGGCCGGACATTCAGTACTTC	CASSSRLAGGPDIQYF
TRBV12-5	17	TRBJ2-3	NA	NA	TGTGCTAGTGGTTTGGTAAGGCAGCTAGGATACACAGATACGCAGTATTTT	CASGLVRQLGYTDTQYF
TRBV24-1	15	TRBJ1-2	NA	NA	TGTGCCACCAGTGAAGGGACACCCTTTGTCTATGGCTACACCTTC	CATSEGTPFVYGYTF
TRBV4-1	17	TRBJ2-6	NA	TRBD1	TGCGCCAGCAGCCAAGATCGGGACAGGGGGTGGGCCAACGTCCTGACTTTC	CASSQDRDRGWANVLTF
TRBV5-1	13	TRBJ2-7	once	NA	TGCGCCAGCAGCTTGAGTCGGGACTACGAGCAGTACTTC	CASSLSRDYEQYF
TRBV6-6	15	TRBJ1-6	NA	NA	TGTGCCAGCAGACCCCCTACAGGGTCAATTGGGTCCCTCCACTTT	CASRPPTGSIGSLHF
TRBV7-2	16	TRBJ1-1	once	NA	TGTGCCAGCAGCTTAGCAGGACAGAGGACGAACACTGAAGCTTTCTTT	CASSLAGQRTNTEAFF
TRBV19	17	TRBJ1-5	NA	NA	TGTGCCAGTAGTACCGCCGGGACTGGAGGACTGGGCCAGCCCCAGCATTTT	CASSTAGTGGLGQPQHF
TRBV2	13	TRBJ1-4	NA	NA	TGTGCCAGCAGTATACAGGATAATGAAAAACTGTTTTTT	CASSIQDNEKLFF
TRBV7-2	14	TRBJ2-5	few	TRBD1	TGTGCCAGCAGCCCAGACAGGGCTCGAGGGACCCAGTACTTC	CASSPDRARGTQYF
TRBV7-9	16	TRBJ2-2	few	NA	TGTGCCAGCAGCTTAGCAGGTCAGGGTGCGGCCGGGGAGCTGTTTTTT	CASSLAGQGAAGELFF
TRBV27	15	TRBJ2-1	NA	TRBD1	TGTGCCAGCAGTATGGGACAGGGTGTATACAATGAGCAGTTCTTC	CASSMGQGVYNEQFF